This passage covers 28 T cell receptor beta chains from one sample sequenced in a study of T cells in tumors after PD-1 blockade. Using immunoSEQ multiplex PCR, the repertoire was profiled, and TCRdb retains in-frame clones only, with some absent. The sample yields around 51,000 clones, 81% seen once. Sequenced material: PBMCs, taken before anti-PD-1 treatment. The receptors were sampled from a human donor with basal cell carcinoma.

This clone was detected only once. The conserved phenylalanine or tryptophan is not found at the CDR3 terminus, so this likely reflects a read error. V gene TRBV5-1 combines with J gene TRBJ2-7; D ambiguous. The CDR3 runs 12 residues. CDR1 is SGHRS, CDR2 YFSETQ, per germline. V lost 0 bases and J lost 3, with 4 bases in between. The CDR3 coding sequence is TGCGCCAGCAGCTTGGACAACTACGAGCAGTACCTC. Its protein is CASSLDNYEQYL.

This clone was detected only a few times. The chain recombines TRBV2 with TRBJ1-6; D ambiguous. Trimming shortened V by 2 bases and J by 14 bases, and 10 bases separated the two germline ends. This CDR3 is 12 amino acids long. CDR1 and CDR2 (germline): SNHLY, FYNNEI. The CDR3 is CASSETNKSLHF. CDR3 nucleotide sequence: TGTGCCAGCAGTGAAACGAATAAGTCCCTCCACTTT.

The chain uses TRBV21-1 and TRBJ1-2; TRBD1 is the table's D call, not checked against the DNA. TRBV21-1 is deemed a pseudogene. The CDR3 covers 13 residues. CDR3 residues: CATNQWPRYGYTF. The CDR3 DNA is TGTGCCACAAACCAGTGGCCCCGCTATGGCTACACCTTC.

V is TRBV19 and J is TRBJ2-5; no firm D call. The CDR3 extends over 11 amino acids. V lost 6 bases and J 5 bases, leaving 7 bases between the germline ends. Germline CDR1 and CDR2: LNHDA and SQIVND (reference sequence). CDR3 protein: CASSPGETQYF. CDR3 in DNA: TGTGCCAGTAGCCCTGGGGAGACCCAGTACTTC. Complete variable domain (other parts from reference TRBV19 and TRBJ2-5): DGGITQSPKYLFRKEGQNVTLSCEQNLNHDAMYWYRQDPGQGLRLIYYSQIVNDFQKGDIAEGYSVSREKKESFPLTVTSAQKNPTAFYLCASSPGETQYFGPGTRLLVL.

In DNA form, the CDR3 reads TGTGCCAGCAGGGGTGCAAACACCGGGGAGCTGTTTTTT. It yields the protein CASRGANTGELFF. V usage is TRBV27 and J usage is TRBJ2-2; D remains ambiguous. Trimming left V 6 bases short and J 2 bases short, with 7 bases between. Germline V lookup: CDR1 MNHEY, CDR2 SMNVEV (reference sequence). There are 13 residues in the CDR3.

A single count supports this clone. In nucleotides, the CDR3 is TGTGCCAGCAGCCAAGAGGCGGGGAGGTACAATGAGCAGTTCTTC. Protein product: CASSQEAGRYNEQFF. J is TRBJ2-1 and V is TRBV3-1 (or the pseudogene TRBV3-2), with D maybe TRBD2 (6 bases). CDR3 size: 15 residues. V lost 0 bases and J lost 4, with 10 bases in between. CDR1 and CDR2 from the germline V gene are LGHDT and YNNKEL (reference sequence).

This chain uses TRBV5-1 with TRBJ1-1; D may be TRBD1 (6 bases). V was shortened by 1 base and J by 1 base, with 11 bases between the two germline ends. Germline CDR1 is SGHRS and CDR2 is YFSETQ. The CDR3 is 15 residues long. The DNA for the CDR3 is TGCGCCAGCAGCTTGATCGGACAGAGGAACACTGAAGCTTTCTTT. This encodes CASSLIGQRNTEAFF.

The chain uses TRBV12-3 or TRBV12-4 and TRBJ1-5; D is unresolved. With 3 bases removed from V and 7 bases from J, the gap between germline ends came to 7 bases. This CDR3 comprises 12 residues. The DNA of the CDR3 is TGTGCCAGCAGTTTGAGAGGACAGCCCCAGCATTTT. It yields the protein CASSLRGQPQHF.

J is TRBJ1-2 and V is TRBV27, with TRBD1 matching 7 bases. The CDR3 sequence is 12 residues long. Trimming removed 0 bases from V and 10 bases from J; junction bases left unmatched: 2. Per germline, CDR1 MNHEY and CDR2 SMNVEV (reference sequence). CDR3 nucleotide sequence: TGTGCCAGCAGTTTATCCGGGACAGACTACACCTTC. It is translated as CASSLSGTDYTF.

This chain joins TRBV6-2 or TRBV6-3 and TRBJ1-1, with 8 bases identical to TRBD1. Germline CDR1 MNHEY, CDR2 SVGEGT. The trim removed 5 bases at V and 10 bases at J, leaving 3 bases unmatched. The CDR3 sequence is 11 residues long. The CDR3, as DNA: TGTGCCAGCAGTACAGGGACAGGAGCTTTCTTT. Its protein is CASSTGTGAFF.

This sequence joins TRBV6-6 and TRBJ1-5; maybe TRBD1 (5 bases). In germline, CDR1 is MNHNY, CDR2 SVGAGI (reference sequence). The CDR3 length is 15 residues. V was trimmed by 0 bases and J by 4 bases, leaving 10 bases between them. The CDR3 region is CASSYSAGSNQPQHF. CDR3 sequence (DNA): TGTGCCAGCAGTTACTCAGCAGGGTCGAATCAGCCCCAGCATTTT.

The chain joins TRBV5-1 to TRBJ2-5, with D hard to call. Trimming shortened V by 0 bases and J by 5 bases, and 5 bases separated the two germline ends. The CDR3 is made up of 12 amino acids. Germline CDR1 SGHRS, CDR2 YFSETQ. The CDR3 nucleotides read TGCGCCAGCAGCTTGGCCGGGGAGACCCAGTACTTC. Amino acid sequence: CASSLAGETQYF.

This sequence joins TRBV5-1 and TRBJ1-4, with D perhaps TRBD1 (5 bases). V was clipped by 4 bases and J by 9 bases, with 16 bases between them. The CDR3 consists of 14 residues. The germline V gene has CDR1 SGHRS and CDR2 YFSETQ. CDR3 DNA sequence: TGCGCCAGCAGCGCCGGGACCCTGAACCAAAAACTGTTTTTT. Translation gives CASSAGTLNQKLFF.

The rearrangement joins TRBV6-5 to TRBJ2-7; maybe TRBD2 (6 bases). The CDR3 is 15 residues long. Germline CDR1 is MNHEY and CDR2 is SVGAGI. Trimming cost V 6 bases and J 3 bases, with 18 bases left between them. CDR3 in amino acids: CASSRGTPSVYEQYF. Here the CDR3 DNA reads TGTGCCAGCAGCCGTGGGACTCCCAGCGTCTACGAGCAGTACTTC.

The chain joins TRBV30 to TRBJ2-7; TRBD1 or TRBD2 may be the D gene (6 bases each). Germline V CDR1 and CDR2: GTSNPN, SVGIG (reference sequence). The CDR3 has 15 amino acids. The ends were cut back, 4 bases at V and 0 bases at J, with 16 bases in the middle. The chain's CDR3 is CAWIPKGGLSYEQYF. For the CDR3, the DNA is TGTGCCTGGATCCCCAAGGGGGGTCTCTCCTACGAGCAGTACTTC.

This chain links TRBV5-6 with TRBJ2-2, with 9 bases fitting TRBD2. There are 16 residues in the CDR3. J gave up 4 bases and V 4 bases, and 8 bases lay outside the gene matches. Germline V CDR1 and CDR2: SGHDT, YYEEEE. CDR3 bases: TGTGCCAGCAGCGGTGGAGCGGGGGGTTCCACCGGGGAGCTGTTTTTT. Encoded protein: CASSGGAGGSTGELFF.

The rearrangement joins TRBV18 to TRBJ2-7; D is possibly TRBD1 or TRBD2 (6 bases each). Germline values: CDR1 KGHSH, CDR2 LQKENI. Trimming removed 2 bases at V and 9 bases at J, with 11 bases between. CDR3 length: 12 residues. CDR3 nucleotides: TGTGCCAGCTCACCAAGGGGGGACGTGCAGTACTTC. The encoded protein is CASSPRGDVQYF. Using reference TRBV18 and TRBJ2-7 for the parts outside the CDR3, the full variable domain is NAGVMQNPRHLVRRRGQEARLRCSPMKGHSHVYWYRQLPEEGLKFMVYLQKENIIDESGMPKERFSAEFPKEGPSILRIQQVVRGDSAAYFCASSPRGDVQYFGPGTRLTVT.

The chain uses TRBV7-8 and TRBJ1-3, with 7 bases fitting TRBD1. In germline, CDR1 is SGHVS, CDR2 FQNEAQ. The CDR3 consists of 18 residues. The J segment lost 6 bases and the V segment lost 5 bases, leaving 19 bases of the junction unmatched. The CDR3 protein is CASSPQDRTYGGENTIYF. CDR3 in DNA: TGTGCCAGCAGCCCGCAGGACAGGACTTACGGTGGAGAAAACACCATATATTTT. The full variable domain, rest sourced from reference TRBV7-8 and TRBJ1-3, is GAGVSQSPRYKVAKRGQDVALRCDPISGHVSLFWYQQALGQGPEFLTYFQNEAQLDKSGLPSDRFFAERPEGSVSTLKIQRTQQEDSAVYLCASSPQDRTYGGENTIYFGEGSWLTVV.

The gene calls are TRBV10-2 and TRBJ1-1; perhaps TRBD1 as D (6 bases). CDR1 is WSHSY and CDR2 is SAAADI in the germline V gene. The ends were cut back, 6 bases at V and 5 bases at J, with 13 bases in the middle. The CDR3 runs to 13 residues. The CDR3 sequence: CASSAGGGTEAFF. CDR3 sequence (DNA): TGCGCCAGCAGCGCCGGAGGGGGAACTGAAGCTTTCTTT.

CDR3 sequence (DNA): TGTGCCAGCCAGACGGGACCTTATAGCAATCAGCCCCAGCATTTT. Translating it yields CASQTGPYSNQPQHF. The chain carries TRBV2 and TRBJ1-5; weak D call: TRBD1 (5 bases). CDR1 and CDR2 (germline): SNHLY, FYNNEI. V lost 8 bases to trimming and J lost 0 bases, with 14 bases between them. There are 15 residues in the CDR3. The variable domain in full, completed from reference TRBV2 and TRBJ1-5, reads EPEVTQTPSHQVTQMGQEVILRCVPISNHLYFYWYRQILGQKVEFLVSFYNNEISEKSEIFDDQFSVERPDGSNFTLKIRSTKLEDSAMYFCASQTGPYSNQPQHFGDGTRLSIL.

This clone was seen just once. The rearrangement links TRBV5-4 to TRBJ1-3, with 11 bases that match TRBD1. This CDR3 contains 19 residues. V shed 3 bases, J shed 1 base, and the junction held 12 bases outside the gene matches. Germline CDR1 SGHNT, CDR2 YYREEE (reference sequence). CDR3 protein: CASSSRDRGSFSSGNTIYF. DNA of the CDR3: TGTGCCAGCAGCTCCCGGGACAGGGGGAGTTTTTCTTCTGGAAACACCATATATTTT. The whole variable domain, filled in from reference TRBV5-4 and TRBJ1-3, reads ETGVTQSPTHLIKTRGQQVTLRCSSQSGHNTVSWYQQALGQGPQFIFQYYREEENGRGNFPPRFSGLQFPNYSSELNVNALELDDSALYLCASSSRDRGSFSSGNTIYFGEGSWLTVV.

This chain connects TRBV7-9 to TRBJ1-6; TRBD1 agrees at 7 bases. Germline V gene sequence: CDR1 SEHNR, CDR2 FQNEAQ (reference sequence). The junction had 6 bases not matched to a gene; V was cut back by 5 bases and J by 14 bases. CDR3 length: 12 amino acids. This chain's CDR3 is CASSQGGKSLHF. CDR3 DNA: TGTGCCAGCAGCCAGGGGGGGAAATCCCTCCACTTT.

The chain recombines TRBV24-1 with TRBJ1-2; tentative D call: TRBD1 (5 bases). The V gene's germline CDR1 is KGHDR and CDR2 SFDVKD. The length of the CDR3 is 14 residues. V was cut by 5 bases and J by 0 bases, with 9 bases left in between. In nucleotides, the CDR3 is TGTGCCACCAGTGGCCCGACAGCTAACTATGGCTACACCTTC. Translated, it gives CATSGPTANYGYTF.

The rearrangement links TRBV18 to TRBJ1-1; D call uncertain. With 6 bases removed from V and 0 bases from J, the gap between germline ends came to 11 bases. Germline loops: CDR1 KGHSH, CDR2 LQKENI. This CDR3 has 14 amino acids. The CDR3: CASSPIGLNTEAFF. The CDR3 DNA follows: TGTGCCAGCTCCCCAATAGGGTTGAACACTGAAGCTTTCTTT.

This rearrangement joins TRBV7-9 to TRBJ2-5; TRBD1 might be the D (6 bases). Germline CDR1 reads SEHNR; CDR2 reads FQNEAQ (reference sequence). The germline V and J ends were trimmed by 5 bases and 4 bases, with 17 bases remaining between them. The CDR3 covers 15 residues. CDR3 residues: CASSHRQDPLETQYF. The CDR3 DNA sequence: TGTGCCAGCAGCCATAGACAGGATCCCTTAGAGACCCAGTACTTC.

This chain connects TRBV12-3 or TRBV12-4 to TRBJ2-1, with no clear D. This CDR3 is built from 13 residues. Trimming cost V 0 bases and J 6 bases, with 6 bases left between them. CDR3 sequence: CASSLAQGNEQFF. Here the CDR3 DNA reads TGTGCCAGCAGTTTAGCCCAAGGCAATGAGCAGTTCTTC.

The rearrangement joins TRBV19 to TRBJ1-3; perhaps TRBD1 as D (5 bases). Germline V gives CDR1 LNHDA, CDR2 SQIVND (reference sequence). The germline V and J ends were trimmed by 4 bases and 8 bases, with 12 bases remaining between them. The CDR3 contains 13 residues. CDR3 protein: CASSRDWRDTIYF. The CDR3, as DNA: TGTGCCAGTAGTAGGGACTGGAGGGACACCATATATTTT.

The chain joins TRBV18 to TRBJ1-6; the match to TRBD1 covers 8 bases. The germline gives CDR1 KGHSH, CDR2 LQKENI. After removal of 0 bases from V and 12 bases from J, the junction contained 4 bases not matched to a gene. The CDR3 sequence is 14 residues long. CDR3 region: CASSPPTGVGPLHF. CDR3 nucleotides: TGTGCCAGCTCACCACCGACAGGGGTGGGACCCCTCCACTTT.